The 30 T cell receptor beta chains in this list originate from one sample, sequenced in a study of a mutant IDH1 vaccine in newly diagnosed glioma. What these receptors recognize is not known. Time point reported: week 23, last vaccination. Vaccine doses each comprised 300 ug of mutant IDH1 20-mer peptide, with topical imiquimod. Repertoires were generated with immunoSEQ multiplex PCR, while TCRdb's copy carries only in-frame clones and drops some. The table shows roughly 38,000 clones, with roughly 79% occurring only once. The sequencing used PBMCs, collected from a glioma patient whose treatment included an IDH1 peptide vaccine. The receptor set was obtained from a woman in her forties with glioma. Some clones in this sample may be carry-over from other donors' samples.

V gene TRBV27 combines with J gene TRBJ2-1; 7 nucleotides align to TRBD2. With V trimmed by 1 base and J by 2 bases, 5 bases remained unmatched. Germline-derived CDR1 and CDR2 are MNHEY and SMNVEV (reference sequence). The CDR3 loop spans 16 amino acids. CDR3 residues: CASSLLNGGAYNEQFF. CDR3 sequence (DNA): TGTGCCAGCAGTTTATTGAATGGGGGGGCCTACAATGAGCAGTTCTTC.

The chain's CDR3 is CASSQDYGGDSYEQYF. DNA for the CDR3: TGCGCCAGCAGCCAAGATTACGGCGGGGACTCCTACGAGCAGTACTTC. The V gene is TRBV4-3, the J gene TRBJ2-7; D is possibly TRBD2 (6 bases). CDR3 length equals 16 residues. Trimming cost V 0 bases and J 0 bases, with 12 bases left between them. CDR1 is LGHNA and CDR2 is YSLEER in the germline V gene.

The chain links TRBV6-6 to TRBJ2-5; D gene ambiguous. CDR3 length: 14 residues. The V end lost 0 bases, the J end lost 4 bases, and 9 bases lay between the germline ends. Germline V gene sequence: CDR1 MNHNY, CDR2 SVGAGI (reference sequence). Written as DNA, the CDR3 is TGTGCCAGCAGTTACTCGACCTTGGTAGAGACCCAGTACTTC. This codes for CASSYSTLVETQYF.

This clone was observed a handful of times. The V gene is TRBV5-1, the J gene TRBJ2-7; D perhaps matches TRBD2 (6 bases). Germline loops: CDR1 SGHRS, CDR2 YFSETQ. Deletions cut 0 bases from V and 2 bases from J, with 12 bases between. The CDR3 runs to 15 residues. CDR3 residues: CASSLGLARTYEQYF. The DNA for the CDR3 is TGCGCCAGCAGCTTGGGGCTAGCGAGAACCTACGAGCAGTACTTC.

V gene TRBV7-9 combines with J gene TRBJ1-1; 7 bases are shared with TRBD1. Trimming removed 3 bases from V and 4 bases from J; junction bases left unmatched: 8. This CDR3 has 15 amino acids. Germline lookup yields CDR1 SEHNR and CDR2 FQNEAQ (reference sequence). The CDR3 sequence: CASSFTNRGLTEAFF. CDR3 in DNA: TGTGCCAGCAGCTTCACGAATAGGGGGCTCACTGAAGCTTTCTTT.

This clone was seen more than once but under ten times. The chain has TRBV27 and TRBJ1-2; 7 positions match TRBD1. Germline CDR1 and CDR2: MNHEY and SMNVEV (reference sequence). With 6 bases clipped from V and 6 bases from J, the junction kept 13 bases outside the gene matches. The CDR3 sequence is 15 residues long. CDR3 in amino acids: CASSGTTGELNGYTF. CDR3 in DNA: TGTGCCAGCAGCGGGACTACAGGGGAGCTTAATGGCTACACCTTC.

CDR3 DNA sequence: TGTGCCAGCAGCTTGGAAAGGGCCATGAACACTGAAGCTTTCTTT. It codes for CASSLERAMNTEAFF. The chain couples TRBV5-4 to TRBJ1-1; D gene unclear. The V gene's germline CDR1 is SGHNT and CDR2 YYREEE (reference sequence). V was shortened by 0 bases and J by 0 bases, with 9 bases between the two germline ends. This CDR3 has 15 amino acids. The whole variable domain, remainder taken from reference TRBV5-4 and TRBJ1-1, is ETGVTQSPTHLIKTRGQQVTLRCSSQSGHNTVSWYQQALGQGPQFIFQYYREEENGRGNFPPRFSGLQFPNYSSELNVNALELDDSALYLCASSLERAMNTEAFFGQGTRLTVV.

This sequence joins TRBV25-1 and TRBJ2-1, with 12 positions matching TRBD2. The CDR3 runs 18 residues. V lost 1 base, J lost 5 bases, and 9 bases stayed unmatched. Germline V lookup: CDR1 MGHDK, CDR2 SYGVNS. The CDR3 nucleotides are TGTGCCAGCAGTGAATCGGGGCTAGCGGGGGGGACCCACAATGAGCAGTTCTTC. It is translated as CASSESGLAGGTHNEQFF.

This clone was detected only a few times. This chain links TRBV7-8 with TRBJ2-7, with D possibly being TRBD1 (6 bases). There are 14 residues in the CDR3. CDR1 is SGHVS, CDR2 FQNEAQ, per germline. V was trimmed by 7 bases and J by 5 bases, leaving 18 bases between them. Written as DNA, the CDR3 is TGTGCCAGCACAATTTTAGGGACAAACAACGAGCAGTACTTC. Its protein is CASTILGTNNEQYF. Complete variable domain (other parts from reference TRBV7-8 and TRBJ2-7): GAGVSQSPRYKVAKRGQDVALRCDPISGHVSLFWYQQALGQGPEFLTYFQNEAQLDKSGLPSDRFFAERPEGSVSTLKIQRTQQEDSAVYLCASTILGTNNEQYFGPGTRLTVT.

The DNA for the CDR3 is TGTGCCAGCAGCGTTAGGACCGGGGAGCTGTTTTTT. Its protein product is CASSVRTGELFF. The rearrangement joins TRBV9 to TRBJ2-2; no definite D call. Per the germline V gene, CDR1 is SGDLS and CDR2 is YYNGEE. CDR3 length equals 12 residues. V lost 2 bases and J 5 bases, leaving 4 bases between the germline ends. The full variable domain, in which reference TRBV9 and TRBJ2-2 provide the parts outside the CDR3, is DSGVTQTPKHLITATGQRVTLRCSPRSGDLSVYWYQQSLDQGLQFLIQYYNGEERAKGNILERFSAQQFPDLHSELNLSSLELGDSALYFCASSVRTGELFFGEGSRLTVL.

This chain uses TRBV6-5 with TRBJ2-7, with a possible D match to TRBD2 (5 bases). The CDR3 runs 12 residues. V was pared by 6 bases and J by 3 bases, with 9 bases between. Germline lookup yields CDR1 MNHEY and CDR2 SVGAGI. CDR3: CASRLVFYEQYF. The CDR3 region has the DNA TGTGCCAGCAGACTAGTCTTCTACGAGCAGTACTTC.

This chain links TRBV5-1 with TRBJ2-4; D is undetermined. The germline gives CDR1 SGHRS, CDR2 YFSETQ. This CDR3 comprises 17 residues. V lost 0 bases and J lost 1, with 14 bases in between. CDR3 DNA sequence: TGCGCCAGCAGCTTGGTTTATGGGATGGGGGCCAAAAACATTCAGTACTTC. Translating gives CASSLVYGMGAKNIQYF. The entire variable domain, with the rest obtained from reference TRBV5-1 and TRBJ2-4, is as follows: KAGVTQTPRYLIKTRGQQVTLSCSPISGHRSVSWYQQTPGQGLQFLFEYFSETQRNKGNFPGRFSGRQFSNSRSEMNVSTLELGDSALYLCASSLVYGMGAKNIQYFGAGTRLSVL.

The chain uses TRBV5-1 and TRBJ2-7, with 9 nucleotides matching TRBD1. Germline CDR1 reads SGHRS; CDR2 reads YFSETQ. After removal of 4 bases from V and 3 bases from J, the junction contained 8 bases not matched to a gene. The CDR3 runs to 15 residues. The CDR3 bases are TGCGCCAGCAGCCCGACAGGGGGATCGGGCTACGAGCAGTACTTC. Its translation: CASSPTGGSGYEQYF.

Worth noting for this clone: Relative to the germline gene, one junction end is altered; a read error may explain this. This rearrangement joins TRBV7-7 to TRBJ2-5, with 8 bases fitting TRBD1. CDR3 length: 14 residues. In germline, CDR1 is SSHAT, CDR2 FNYEAQ (reference sequence). The CDR3 sequence: CASSATTGGETQYF. Written as DNA, the CDR3 is TGTGCTAGCAGCGCTACTACAGGGGGAGAGACCCAGTACTTC.

V is TRBV25-1 and J is TRBJ2-7; no clear D gene. This CDR3 comprises 13 residues. Germline V gene data show CDR1 as MGHDK and CDR2 as SYGVNS. Trimming left V 4 bases short and J 2 bases short, with 9 bases between. The CDR3 nucleotides read TGTGCCAGCAGTGCTGTGGGAACCTACGAGCAGTACTTC. Amino acids: CASSAVGTYEQYF.

The chain uses TRBV4-2 and TRBJ1-2; no clear D gene. Between the trimmed V and J ends, which lost 0 bases and 4 bases, there was a span of 15 bases. Germline CDR1 and CDR2: LGHNA and YNFKEQ. This CDR3 has 16 amino acids. The CDR3 region is CASSQDFTSGRYGYTF. Here the CDR3 DNA reads TGTGCCAGCAGCCAAGATTTTACCTCCGGACGCTATGGCTACACCTTC.

The chain is built from TRBV7-2 and TRBJ2-2; TRBD2 agrees at 8 bases. This CDR3 is 15 amino acids long. Germline V CDR1 and CDR2: SGHTA, FQGNSA. Unmatched junction bases numbered 1, after V lost 1 base and J lost 3 bases. The CDR3 DNA reads TGTGCCAGCAGCTTAGTACTAGCGGACACCGGGGAGCTGTTTTTT. It codes for CASSLVLADTGELFF.

This clone was detected only a few times. The chain links TRBV29-1 to TRBJ1-2, with 8 positions matching TRBD1. CDR3 length: 12 amino acids. Trimming at V came to 5 bases and at J to 4 bases, leaving 3 bases not matched to a gene. Per the germline V gene, CDR1 is SQVTM and CDR2 is ANQGSEA. The CDR3 loop reads CSVLGQVYGYTF. Here the CDR3 DNA reads TGCAGCGTTCTGGGACAGGTCTATGGCTACACCTTC.

The gene calls are TRBV5-4 and TRBJ1-1; D ambiguous. V lost 0 bases to trimming and J lost 6 bases, with 9 bases between them. This CDR3 region has 13 residues. Germline lookup yields CDR1 SGHNT and CDR2 YYREEE (reference sequence). The CDR3 DNA reads TGTGCCAGCAGCTTGGAATCGGGATCTGAAGCTTTCTTT. This sequence encodes CASSLESGSEAFF.

This clone was detected only once. V usage is TRBV19 and J usage is TRBJ1-1, with D unresolved. The CDR3 has 13 amino acids. Per germline, CDR1 LNHDA and CDR2 SQIVND (reference sequence). The ends were cut back, 2 bases at V and 7 bases at J, with 11 bases in the middle. CDR3 amino acids: CASSITFVNEAFF. CDR3 coding DNA: TGTGCCAGTAGTATAACGTTCGTTAATGAAGCTTTCTTT.

The chain couples TRBV11-1 to TRBJ1-2, with TRBD1 as a possible D gene (6 bases). CDR3 length: 15 amino acids. Trimming shortened V by 4 bases and J by 6 bases, and 18 bases separated the two germline ends. Germline CDR1 SGHAT, CDR2 FQDESV (reference sequence). DNA for the CDR3: TGTGCCAGCAGCTCCTCAGGGGACCTAGTGGATGGCTACACCTTC. This encodes CASSSSGDLVDGYTF.

This clone was counted once. J is TRBJ1-4 and V is TRBV11-2; the D gene is possibly TRBD1 (6 bases). Germline-derived CDR1 and CDR2 are SGHAT and FQNNGV. CDR3 size: 11 residues. The V end lost 10 bases, the J end lost 7 bases, and 10 bases lay between the germline ends. The CDR3 nucleotides are TGTGCCACACAGGGCGGTGAAAAACTGTTTTTT. The encoded protein is CATQGGEKLFF.

V gene TRBV2 combines with J gene TRBJ1-4, with a weak D call TRBD1 (5 bases). Germline CDR1 SNHLY, CDR2 FYNNEI. V was cut by 6 bases and J by 6 bases, with 17 bases left in between. This CDR3 spans 15 amino acids. CDR3: CASSLLQLGDEKLFF. CDR3 DNA: TGTGCCAGCAGCCTCCTACAGCTGGGGGATGAAAAACTGTTTTTT. Together with reference TRBV2 and TRBJ1-4, the CDR3 gives the full variable domain: EPEVTQTPSHQVTQMGQEVILRCVPISNHLYFYWYRQILGQKVEFLVSFYNNEISEKSEIFDDQFSVERPDGSNFTLKIRSTKLEDSAMYFCASSLLQLGDEKLFFGSGTQLSVL.

The chain has TRBV5-1 and TRBJ2-7; TRBD2 matches 7 bases. This CDR3 has 15 residues. Per germline, CDR1 SGHRS and CDR2 YFSETQ. V trimming: 4 bases; J trimming: 4 bases; junction bases outside the gene matches: 11. The CDR3 nucleotides are TGCGCCAGCAGCCCCGTGGGGGGGTCCGTTTACGAGCAGTACTTC. As protein: CASSPVGGSVYEQYF.

This clone has only a few counts. The chain is built from TRBV5-1 and TRBJ1-1, with TRBD1 as a possible D gene (5 bases). CDR1 is SGHRS, CDR2 YFSETQ, per germline. The CDR3 loop spans 15 amino acids. V lost 3 bases and J lost 2, with 14 bases in between. The DNA of the CDR3 is TGCGCCAGCAGCTCACGGGGGGTTCTAAACACTGAAGCTTTCTTT. The encoded protein is CASSSRGVLNTEAFF. Full variable domain (outside the CDR3, taken from reference TRBV5-1 and TRBJ1-1): KAGVTQTPRYLIKTRGQQVTLSCSPISGHRSVSWYQQTPGQGLQFLFEYFSETQRNKGNFPGRFSGRQFSNSRSEMNVSTLELGDSALYLCASSSRGVLNTEAFFGQGTRLTVV.

The rearrangement uses TRBV11-2 and TRBJ2-5; D is undetermined. Trimming cost V 5 bases and J 5 bases, with 9 bases left between them. The germline CDR1 and CDR2 sequences are SGHAT and FQNNGV. The CDR3 is 12 residues long. The CDR3 sequence is CASSPGSETQYF. CDR3 nucleotide sequence: TGTGCCAGCAGCCCGGGCAGTGAGACCCAGTACTTC.

This chain connects TRBV7-2 to TRBJ1-5, with no clear D. The germline V gene encodes CDR1 SGHTA and CDR2 FQGNSA. The germline V and J ends were trimmed by 2 bases and 2 bases, with 13 bases remaining between them. This CDR3 comprises 16 residues. CDR3 amino acids: CASSLRSSPGNQPQHF. DNA for the CDR3: TGTGCCAGCAGCTTACGGTCCTCACCGGGCAATCAGCCCCAGCATTTT.

The rearrangement links TRBV2 to TRBJ2-7; D is ambiguous. Trimming cost V 3 bases and J 4 bases, with 19 bases left between them. This CDR3 has 16 residues. The germline CDR1 and CDR2 sequences are SNHLY and FYNNEI. The CDR3, as DNA: TGTGCCAGCAGTGAGAGTTTAAGGGTAGAGGTTTACGAGCAGTACTTC. It is translated as CASSESLRVEVYEQYF.

The chain's CDR3 is CASSLRSGETQYF. The CDR3 region has the DNA TGTGCCAGCAGCTTGAGATCGGGGGAGACCCAGTACTTC. The chain recombines TRBV7-3 with TRBJ2-5; a possible D gene is TRBD2 (5 bases). Germline V gene lookup returns CDR1 SGHTA and CDR2 FQGTGA. V lost 3 bases, J lost 5 bases, and 10 bases lay in between. The CDR3 is 13 residues long. Combining the CDR3 with reference TRBV7-3 and TRBJ2-5 gives the whole variable domain GAGVSQTPSNKVTEKGKYVELRCDPISGHTALYWYRQSLGQGPEFLIYFQGTGAADDSGLPNDRFFAVRPEGSVSTLKIQRTERGDSAVYLCASSLRSGETQYFGPGTRLLVL.

This clone was recorded once. CDR3 bases: TGTGCCAGCAGCCCCCAGTCGGGGCGTAGCTCCTACAATGAGCAGTTCTTC. It specifies CASSPQSGRSSYNEQFF. The chain employs TRBV7-9 and TRBJ2-1; D is tentatively TRBD1 or TRBD2 (5 bases each). This CDR3 is built from 17 residues. CDR1 and CDR2 from the germline V gene are SEHNR and FQNEAQ (reference sequence). V was shortened by 5 bases and J by 0 bases, with 17 bases between the two germline ends. The whole variable domain, filled in from reference TRBV7-9 and TRBJ2-1, reads DTGVSQNPRHKITKRGQNVTFRCDPISEHNRLYWYRQTLGQGPEFLTYFQNEAQLEKSRLLSDRFSAERPKGSFSTLEIQRTEQGDSAMYLCASSPQSGRSSYNEQFFGPGTRLTVL.